Given below is one T cell receptor beta chain in context. Its antigen is unidentified. CDR3 length: 16 amino acids. V shed 3 bases and J shed 0 bases, with 12 bases lying between them. Per germline, CDR1 SGHTA and CDR2 FQGNSA. The study ran the assay at deep level. Generated by immunoSEQ multiplex PCR, the TCRdb table keeps only in-frame clones and is missing some. The table lists around 2.1 million clones, about 92% of them singletons, with 1.5% to 2% in the top ten. The naive CD8 population came from CD45RO-negative cells selected for CCR7, without terminally differentiated effector memory CD45RA+ cells. This sample stems from a study of shared clonotypes between healthy human individuals. Points from the study as a whole: The authors expected sequencing depth to affect clonotype sharing among donors.

The chain joins TRBV7-2 to TRBJ1-3, with unresolved D. The receptor was isolated from a man aged 18 to 30 in good health. Some clones in this sample may be carry-over from other donors' samples. Sample: naive CD8+ T cells from PBMCs. CDR3 region: CASSFIPHSSGNTIYF. The CDR3 DNA is TGTGCCAGCAGCTTTATACCACACAGCTCTGGAAACACCATATATTTT.